These 20 T cell receptor beta chains came from one sample sequenced in a study of human T cells and chemical hapten exposure. The time point is: pre-sensitization, week 0. Stated treatment: therapeutic diphenylcyclopropenone sensitization with weekly scalp DPC. Before extraction, the whole blood was not fractionated, and total RNA was taken from it. TCRdb reanalysed the RACE reads using MiXCR and keeps one entry per CDR3 protein. The data contain 35,000 to 40,000 distinct CDR3 sequences, about 12% of them seen just once; the ten biggest clones take up about 1.9%. This specimen was whole blood, taken in connection with sensitization to the hapten diphenylcyclopropenone (DPC). These receptors were collected from a woman aged 35 to 49 with alopecia areata. Some clones in this sample may be carry-over from other donors' samples.

This clonotype showed up many times. The chain carries TRBV6-5 and TRBJ1-1, with D tentatively TRBD1 (5 bases). In germline, CDR1 is MNHEY, CDR2 SVGAGI. The CDR3 sequence is 15 residues long. Trimming pared 2 bases from V and 0 bases from J, leaving 10 bases between. The CDR3 sequence: CASSYATAMNTEAFF. The CDR3 bases are TGTGCCAGCAGTTACGCGACAGCTATGAACACTGAAGCTTTCTTT.

The table lists this clonotype with a few counts. The chain has TRBV28 and TRBJ1-2, with D maybe TRBD1 (5 bases). V lost 6 bases, J lost 8 bases, and 16 bases lay in between. The germline CDR1 and CDR2 sequences are MDHEN and SYDVKM. The CDR3 is 13 residues long. The CDR3: CASRLQRQTGYTF. CDR3 DNA sequence: TGTGCCAGCAGACTCCAAAGACAGACCGGCTACACCTTC.

The V gene is TRBV29-1, the J gene TRBJ2-7, with 8 bases aligning to TRBD1. Germline loops: CDR1 SQVTM, CDR2 ANQGSEA. After removal of 7 bases from V and 7 bases from J, the junction contained 15 bases not matched to a gene. This CDR3 spans 14 amino acids. The CDR3 DNA sequence: TGCAGCGCTGTGTCTGGGACAGGCCTGGGGGAGCAGTACTTC. Amino acids: CSAVSGTGLGEQYF.

This clonotype was observed many times. V and J are TRBV7-3 and TRBJ2-2; D gene unclear. In germline, CDR1 is SGHTA, CDR2 FQGTGA. V lost 5 bases to trimming and J lost 2 bases, with 15 bases between them. CDR3 size: 16 residues. The CDR3 nucleotides are TGTGCCAGCAGCACCCAGCCGGAGCCCAACACCGGGGAGCTGTTTTTT. It is translated as CASSTQPEPNTGELFF.

This clonotype has a count of ten or more. The V and J genes are TRBV6-1 and TRBJ2-2; tentative D call: TRBD2 (6 bases). CDR1 is MNHNS and CDR2 is SASEGT in the germline V gene. V was cut by 7 bases and J by 0 bases, with 15 bases left in between. The CDR3 spans 16 residues. The CDR3 DNA sequence: TGTGCCAGCATCGTGGGGGGTAACTCGAACACCGGGGAGCTGTTTTTT. Translation gives CASIVGGNSNTGELFF.

Comment on this clonotype: Being one base from a much bigger clone, this may be a read error. The rearrangement links TRBV7-2 to TRBJ1-2; no clear D gene. There are 13 residues in the CDR3. Germline V gene data show CDR1 as SGHTA and CDR2 as FQGNSA. The CDR3 reads CVSSKDVYYGYTF. The CDR3 DNA follows: TGTGTCAGCAGTAAAGATGTTTACTATGGCTACACCTTC.

This clonotype was seen a handful of times. The V call is TRBV5-1, the J call TRBJ1-6; D is unresolved. The ends were cut back, 0 bases at V and 5 bases at J, with 9 bases in the middle. The CDR3 contains 15 residues. Germline V CDR1 and CDR2: SGHRS, YFSETQ. In DNA form, the CDR3 reads TGCGCCAGCAGCTTGGGGATGGCGGATAATTCACCCCTCCACTTT. Protein sequence: CASSLGMADNSPLHF.

This clonotype showed up just a few times. The chain is built from TRBV9 and TRBJ2-1; no firm D call. This CDR3 is 18 amino acids long. Trimming shortened V by 1 base and J by 0 bases, and 17 bases separated the two germline ends. Germline V CDR1 and CDR2: SGDLS, YYNGEE. In DNA form, the CDR3 reads TGTGCCAGCAGCGTACATACGCGGATAGATACCTCCTACAATGAGCAGTTCTTC. This codes for CASSVHTRIDTSYNEQFF.

The chain carries TRBV7-8 and TRBJ1-4; the D is unclear. The CDR3 consists of 15 residues. The germline V and J ends were trimmed by 2 bases and 7 bases, with 14 bases remaining between them. In germline, CDR1 is SGHVS, CDR2 FQNEAQ. CDR3 residues: CASSLSGALPEKLFF. CDR3 DNA: TGTGCCAGCAGCTTAAGCGGTGCTCTCCCTGAAAAACTGTTTTTT.

V is TRBV4-2 and J is TRBJ1-5; 9 bases are a match to TRBD1. Per the germline V gene, CDR1 is LGHNA and CDR2 is YNFKEQ. The CDR3 contains 17 residues. The trim removed 0 bases at V and 5 bases at J, leaving 8 bases unmatched. CDR3 nucleotides: TGTGCCAGCAGCCAAGATTCGGTGACAGGGGGAGATCAGCCCCAGCATTTT. Protein sequence: CASSQDSVTGGDQPQHF.

This clonotype was seen ten or more times. The genes are TRBV5-1 and TRBJ1-2; D remains ambiguous. The ends were cut back, 0 bases at V and 0 bases at J, with 9 bases in the middle. The CDR3 spans 15 residues. Germline CDR1 reads SGHRS; CDR2 reads YFSETQ. In nucleotides, the CDR3 is TGCGCCAGCAGCTTGGAGGGCGGCCCTAACTATGGCTACACCTTC. Amino acids: CASSLEGGPNYGYTF.

The chain combines TRBV5-5 with TRBJ1-4, with D perhaps matching TRBD1 (5 bases). The CDR3 contains 15 residues. Looked up from germline, CDR1 is SGHKS and CDR2 is YYEKEE (reference sequence). The V gene lost 3 bases and the J gene lost 3 bases, with 12 bases spanning the gap. The CDR3 spells CASSWPGRSNEKLFF. The CDR3 nucleotides read TGTGCCAGCAGCTGGCCGGGACGGTCTAATGAAAAACTGTTTTTT.

In this sample, this clonotype turned up a few times. V is TRBV20-1 and J is TRBJ1-1; D perhaps matches TRBD1 (6 bases). The germline gives CDR1 DFQATT, CDR2 SNEGSKA (reference sequence). Trimming took off 4 bases at V and 0 bases at J, with 12 bases between the two ends. The CDR3 covers 14 residues. The CDR3 here is CSAIYRAMNTEAFF. The CDR3 DNA sequence: TGCAGTGCTATTTACAGGGCGATGAACACTGAAGCTTTCTTT.

The gene calls are TRBV28 and TRBJ2-7; no reliable D call. This CDR3 has 11 amino acids. V was shortened by 4 bases and J by 3 bases, with 4 bases between the two germline ends. The V gene's germline CDR1 is MDHEN and CDR2 SYDVKM. The CDR3 region has the DNA TGTGCCAGCAGTTGGGGCTACGAGCAGTACTTC. This encodes CASSWGYEQYF.

The gene calls are TRBV7-9 and TRBJ2-3; 7 bases agree with TRBD2. This CDR3 region has 16 residues. Germline V lookup: CDR1 SEHNR, CDR2 FQNEAQ (reference sequence). Trimming cost V 3 bases and J 2 bases; bases outside gene matches: 8. The CDR3 reads CASSFDSAGDTDTQYF. The CDR3, as DNA: TGTGCCAGCAGCTTCGACAGTGCGGGAGACACAGATACGCAGTATTTT.

The chain recombines TRBV28 with TRBJ1-6, with D perhaps TRBD1 (6 bases). Trimming removed 4 bases at V and 2 bases at J, with 6 bases between. This CDR3 is 14 amino acids long. Germline CDR1 and CDR2: MDHEN and SYDVKM. The CDR3 DNA reads as TGTGCCAGCAGTTACAGGGCCTATAATTCACCCCTCCACTTT. Translation: CASSYRAYNSPLHF.

In the case of this clonotype: A much larger clone lies one base from this, so it may be a read error. The chain uses TRBV5-4 and TRBJ2-5; 7 positions match TRBD1. This CDR3 contains 14 residues. CDR1 is SGHNT and CDR2 is YYREEE in the germline V gene (reference sequence). CDR3 sequence (DNA): TGTACCAGCAGCTTGTCCACAGGGGTAGAGACCCAGTACTTC. The encoded protein is CTSSLSTGVETQYF.

This clonotype was seen a few times. J is TRBJ2-7 and V is TRBV28; a weak D match, TRBD1 (5 bases). Looked up from germline, CDR1 is MDHEN and CDR2 is SYDVKM. V lost 3 bases, J lost 7 bases, and 16 bases lay in between. The CDR3 sequence is 14 residues long. CDR3 in DNA: TGTGCCAGCAGTTTGGGGCAGTACCTGGGGGAGCAGTACTTC. Translation: CASSLGQYLGEQYF. Variable domain in full (rest from reference TRBV28 and TRBJ2-7): DVKVTQSSRYLVKRTGEKVFLECVQDMDHENMFWYRQDPGLGLRLIYFSYDVKMKEKGDIPEGYSVSREKKERFSLILESASTNQTSMYLCASSLGQYLGEQYFGPGTRLTVT.

This clonotype was seen a handful of times. The V and J genes are TRBV9 and TRBJ2-1; 7 nucleotides match TRBD2. In germline, CDR1 is SGDLS, CDR2 YYNGEE. J lost 10 bases, V lost 4 bases, and 8 bases had no gene match. The CDR3 loop spans 13 amino acids. CDR3 sequence reads: CASSYHLGGEQFF. The CDR3, as DNA: TGTGCCAGCAGCTACCACCTGGGGGGGGAGCAGTTCTTC. The variable domain in full, completed from reference TRBV9 and TRBJ2-1, reads DSGVTQTPKHLITATGQRVTLRCSPRSGDLSVYWYQQSLDQGLQFLIQYYNGEERAKGNILERFSAQQFPDLHSELNLSSLELGDSALYFCASSYHLGGEQFFGPGTRLTVL.

This clonotype appeared many times. The chain combines TRBV7-9 with TRBJ2-3, with D perhaps TRBD2 (5 bases). V lost 7 bases and J 10 bases, leaving 12 bases between the germline ends. The CDR3 is 11 amino acids. Germline loops: CDR1 SEHNR, CDR2 FQNEAQ (reference sequence). Here the CDR3 DNA reads TGTGCCAGCACCTCCGGGGAGTCGCAGTATTTT. It encodes CASTSGESQYF.